A selection of T cell receptor beta chains follows, all from one sample in a study of tumor and adjacent non-tumor tissue in lung cancer. TCRdb re-derived calls from the multiplex PCR reads in MiXCR, one entry per CDR3 protein. The table includes roughly 93,000 distinct CDR3 sequences, 67% detected once. Sequencing used lung tumor tissue. Source of these receptors: a man aged 60 to 75 with non-small cell lung cancer. CDR3s include the opening cysteine and the closing phenylalanine or tryptophan.

J gene | V gene | CDR3 protein
TRBJ2-5 | TRBV20-1 | CIELPALQGTQYF
TRBJ2-5 | TRBV7-8 | CASSLIVKETQYF
TRBJ1-2 | TRBV29-1 | CSARSTGDYGYTF
TRBJ1-5 | TRBV4-1 | CASRQRDSRNQPRHF
TRBJ2-6 | TRBV4-1 | CASSQELAPSGANVLTF
TRBJ2-3 | TRBV6-5 | CASLRGGTDKQYF
TRBJ1-4 | TRBV20-1 | CSARSLPDRGEKLFF
TRBJ2-7 | TRBV6-2/TRBV6-3 | CASSPRDSGRSYKQYF
TRBJ2-1 | TRBV12-3/TRBV12-4 | CTSSPQAQNEQFF
TRBJ2-3 | TRBV5-1 | CASSLALAGSADTQYF
TRBJ2-7 | TRBV11-3 | CASRPGTGGSYEQYF
TRBJ1-2 | TRBV6-6 | CASSYSDRKYDYTF
TRBJ2-1 | TRBV4-1 | CASSQVGTGDNEKFF
TRBJ2-1 | TRBV6-2/TRBV6-3 | CASSYVDSGRMYNEQFF
TRBJ2-1 | TRBV28 | CASSASRSYNEQLF
TRBJ2-2 | TRBV6-6 | CASSLLGGGELFF
TRBJ2-5 | TRBV5-1 | CASSSLTGSQETQYF
TRBJ2-5 | TRBV6-2/TRBV6-3 | CASMSTDSETQYF
TRBJ1-2 | TRBV5-1 | CSSRDRLGVENYGYTF
TRBJ1-1 | TRBV7-9 | CVSSRTTVGPSTEAFF
TRBJ1-5 | TRBV4-1 | CASSEEESRDQPQHF
TRBJ2-1 | TRBV6-6 | CASSGRAREQFF
TRBJ2-7 | TRBV10-2 | CASSESEQLFQEQYF
TRBJ1-5 | TRBV5-6 | CASSLGGQVSNRPQHF
TRBJ2-7 | TRBV30 | CAWSTTGDLCFF
TRBJ1-1 | TRBV4-3 | CASGQEITGTEAFF
TRBJ2-2 | TRBV4-3 | CASSQDPTGTAGGEQFF
TRBJ2-5 | TRBV6-6 | CASSYAGGGQETRYF
TRBJ2-1 | TRBV6-8 | CASSITRQGFKQIF
TRBJ1-2 | TRBV6-6 | CASRDREGGNYGYTF
TRBJ2-1 | TRBV20-1 | CSARHTSGGRYYEQFF
TRBJ2-3 | TRBV6-2/TRBV6-3 | CASSYSREVSLSTDTQYF
TRBJ1-2 | TRBV14 | CASSRDLGPGVGDSRGGYTF
TRBJ2-3 | TRBV5-4 | CASSLVGRTSTDTQYF
TRBJ1-2 | TRBV4-3 | CASSQVLAENGYTF
TRBJ1-5 | TRBV4-1 | CASSQDMVSNQPQHF
TRBJ2-7 | TRBV9 | CASSARTAAYGQYF
TRBJ2-3 | TRBV12-3/TRBV12-4 | CVSSSPLGGRLLATDTQYF
TRBJ2-3 | TRBV11-2 | CTSSLAGTDTQYF
TRBJ2-1 | TRBV11-1 | CTSNLRSTSGGYDQFF
TRBJ2-1 | TRBV29-1 | CSVVGGFRTSGRIESNEQFF
TRBJ2-1 | TRBV29-1 | CGVAGHNEQLF
TRBJ1-5 | TRBV6-2/TRBV6-3 | CASSSPPRGTPQHF
TRBJ2-5 | TRBV29-1 | CSAGVAGGRQETQCF
TRBJ2-6 | TRBV6-6 | CASSTGSGANVLTF
TRBJ1-5 | TRBV20-1 | CSARVGQTKNQPQHF
TRBJ2-7 | TRBV6-2/TRBV6-3 | CASRPTSGIEYEQYF
TRBJ1-2 | TRBV12-3/TRBV12-4 | CASSFVGGFNDYTF
TRBJ2-5 | TRBV12-3/TRBV12-4 | CASSPEQGQETQYF
TRBJ1-5 | TRBV4-2 | CASSEGQGRNQLQHF
TRBJ2-1 | TRBV28 | CTSSLEGGTGLNEQFF
TRBJ2-2 | TRBV11-1 | CASSFETTGGLFF
TRBJ1-2 | TRBV6-1 | CASSESLENYGYTF